The clone carrying this T cell receptor beta chain was found a few times. Its antigen is unknown. TCRdb analysed the RT-PCR reads with MiXCR anew, one entry per CDR3 protein. This table has 500,000 to 750,000 distinct CDR3 sequences, about 14% appearing once. The length of the CDR3 is 12 residues. Germline loops: CDR1 DFQATT, CDR2 SNEGSKA (reference sequence). V lost 0 bases to trimming and J lost 5 bases, with 7 bases between them. The data derive from a study of response to subunit inactivated influenza vaccine. General study points: That few new T cells are recruited by each seasonal influenza vaccination was the authors' suggestion.

The chain combines TRBV20-1 with TRBJ1-2; D might be TRBD1 (5 bases). This clonotype originated in a man between 45 and 60 years old who received an inactivated influenza vaccine. The input for sequencing was PBMCs from blood, taken roughly 12 days after vaccination. Here the CDR3 DNA reads TGCAGTGCTAGAGATCCAGGGTATGGCTACACCTTC. Amino acid sequence: CSARDPGYGYTF.